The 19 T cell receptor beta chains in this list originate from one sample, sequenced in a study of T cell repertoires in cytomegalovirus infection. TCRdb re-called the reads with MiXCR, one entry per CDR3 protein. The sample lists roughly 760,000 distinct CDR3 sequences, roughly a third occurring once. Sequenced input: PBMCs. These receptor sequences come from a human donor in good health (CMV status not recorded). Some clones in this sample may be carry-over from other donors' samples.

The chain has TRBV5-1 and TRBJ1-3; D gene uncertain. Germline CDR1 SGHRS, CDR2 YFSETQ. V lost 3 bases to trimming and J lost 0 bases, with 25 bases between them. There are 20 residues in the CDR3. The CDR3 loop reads CASSSYTYRGGIDSGNTIYF. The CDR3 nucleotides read TGCGCCAGCAGCTCCTATACGTATCGGGGAGGCATCGACTCTGGAAACACCATATATTTT.

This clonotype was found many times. For the CDR3, the DNA is TGTGCCAGCAGCTTACTAGGCGGGGGGGACAATGAGCAGTTCTTC. It translates to CASSLLGGGDNEQFF. The chain uses TRBV7-6 and TRBJ2-1; 9 bases map to TRBD2. Germline V CDR1 and CDR2: SGHVS, FNYEAQ. J gave up 5 bases and V 2 bases, and 4 bases lay outside the gene matches. The CDR3 is 15 amino acids.

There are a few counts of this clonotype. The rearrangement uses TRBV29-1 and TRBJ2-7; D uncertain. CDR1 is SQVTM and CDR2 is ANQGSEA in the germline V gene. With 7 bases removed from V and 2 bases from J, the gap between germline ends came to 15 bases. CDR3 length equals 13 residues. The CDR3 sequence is CSARLPQAYEQYF. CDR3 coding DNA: TGCAGCGCCCGGTTGCCCCAAGCCTACGAGCAGTACTTC.

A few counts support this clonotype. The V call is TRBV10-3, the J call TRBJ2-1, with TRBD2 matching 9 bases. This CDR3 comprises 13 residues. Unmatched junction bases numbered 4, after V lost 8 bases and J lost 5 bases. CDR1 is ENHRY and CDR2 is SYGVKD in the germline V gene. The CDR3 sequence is CAIRLAANNEQFF. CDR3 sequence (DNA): TGTGCCATCCGACTAGCGGCAAACAATGAGCAGTTCTTC.

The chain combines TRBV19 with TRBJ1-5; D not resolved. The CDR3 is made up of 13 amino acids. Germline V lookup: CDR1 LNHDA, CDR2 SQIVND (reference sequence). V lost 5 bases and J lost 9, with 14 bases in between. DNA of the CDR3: TGTGCCAGTAGTCTCACACAGCGGGCGCCCCAGCATTTT. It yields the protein CASSLTQRAPQHF.

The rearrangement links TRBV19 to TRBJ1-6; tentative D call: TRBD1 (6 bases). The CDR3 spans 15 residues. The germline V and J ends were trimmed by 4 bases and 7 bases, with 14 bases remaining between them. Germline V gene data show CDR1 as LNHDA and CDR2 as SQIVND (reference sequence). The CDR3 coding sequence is TGTGCCAGTAGTACAAGGTCTAGGGGGAATTCACCCCTCCACTTT. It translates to CASSTRSRGNSPLHF. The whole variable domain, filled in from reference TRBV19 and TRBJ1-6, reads DGGITQSPKYLFRKEGQNVTLSCEQNLNHDAMYWYRQDPGQGLRLIYYSQIVNDFQKGDIAEGYSVSREKKESFPLTVTSAQKNPTAFYLCASSTRSRGNSPLHFGNGTRLTVT.

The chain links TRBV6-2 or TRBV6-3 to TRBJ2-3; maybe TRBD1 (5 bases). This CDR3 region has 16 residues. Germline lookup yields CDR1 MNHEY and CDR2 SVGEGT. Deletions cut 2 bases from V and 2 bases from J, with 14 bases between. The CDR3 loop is CASSYLWATDTDTQYF. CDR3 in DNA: TGTGCCAGCAGTTACCTTTGGGCGACAGACACAGATACGCAGTATTTT.

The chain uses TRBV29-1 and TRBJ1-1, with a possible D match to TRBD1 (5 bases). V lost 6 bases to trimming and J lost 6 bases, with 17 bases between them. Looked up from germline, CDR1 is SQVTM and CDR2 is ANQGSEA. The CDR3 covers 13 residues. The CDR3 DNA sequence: TGCAGCGTGTTAAAGACGGGGGTCGCTGAAGCTTTCTTT. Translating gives CSVLKTGVAEAFF. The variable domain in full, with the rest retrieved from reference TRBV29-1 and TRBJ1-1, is SAVISQKPSRDICQRGTSLTIQCQVDSQVTMMFWYRQQPGQSLTLIATANQGSEATYESGFVIDKFPISRPNLTFSTLTVSNMSPEDSSIYLCSVLKTGVAEAFFGQGTRLTVV.

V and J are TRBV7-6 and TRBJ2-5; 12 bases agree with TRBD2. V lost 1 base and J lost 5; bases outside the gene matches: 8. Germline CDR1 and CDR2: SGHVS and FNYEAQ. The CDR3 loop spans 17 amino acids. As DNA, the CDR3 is TGTGCCAGCAGCTTAGGGCTCACTAGCGGGGGGCACGAGACCCAGTACTTC. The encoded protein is CASSLGLTSGGHETQYF.

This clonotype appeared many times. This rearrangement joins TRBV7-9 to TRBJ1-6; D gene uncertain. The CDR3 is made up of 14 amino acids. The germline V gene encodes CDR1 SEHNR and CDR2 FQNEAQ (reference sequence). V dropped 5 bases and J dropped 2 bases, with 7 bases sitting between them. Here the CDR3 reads CASSEDAYNSPLHF. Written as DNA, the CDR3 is TGTGCCAGCAGCGAAGATGCCTATAATTCACCCCTCCACTTT.

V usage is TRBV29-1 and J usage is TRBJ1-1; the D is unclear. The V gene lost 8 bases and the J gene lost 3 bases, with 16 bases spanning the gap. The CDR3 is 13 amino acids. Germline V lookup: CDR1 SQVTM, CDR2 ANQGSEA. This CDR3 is CSHRCFSDTEAFF. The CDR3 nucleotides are TGCAGCCATCGGTGTTTCAGTGACACTGAAGCTTTCTTT.

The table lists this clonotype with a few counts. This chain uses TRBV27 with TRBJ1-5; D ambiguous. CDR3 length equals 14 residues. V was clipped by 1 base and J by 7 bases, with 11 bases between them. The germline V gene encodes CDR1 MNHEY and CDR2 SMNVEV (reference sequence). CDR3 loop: CASSLYPSTQPQHF. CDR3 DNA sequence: TGTGCCAGCAGTTTATACCCTTCCACCCAGCCCCAGCATTTT.

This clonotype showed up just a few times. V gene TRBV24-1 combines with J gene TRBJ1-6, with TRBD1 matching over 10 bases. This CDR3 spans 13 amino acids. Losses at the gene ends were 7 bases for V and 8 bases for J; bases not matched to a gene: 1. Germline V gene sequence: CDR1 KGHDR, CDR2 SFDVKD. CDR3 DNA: TGTGCCACCAGAGGGACAGGGGATTCACCCCTCCACTTT. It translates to CATRGTGDSPLHF.

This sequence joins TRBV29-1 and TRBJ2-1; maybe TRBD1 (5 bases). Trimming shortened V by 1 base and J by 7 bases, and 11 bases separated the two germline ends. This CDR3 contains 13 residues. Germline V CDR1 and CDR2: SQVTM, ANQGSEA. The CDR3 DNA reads TGCAGCGTTGAAGGGGGCACGTGGAATGAGCAGTTCTTC. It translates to CSVEGGTWNEQFF.

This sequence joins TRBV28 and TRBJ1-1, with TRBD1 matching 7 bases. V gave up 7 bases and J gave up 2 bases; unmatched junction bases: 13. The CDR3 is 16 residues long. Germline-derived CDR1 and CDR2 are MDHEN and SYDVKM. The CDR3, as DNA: TGTGCCAGCATTCTGAACGCCCAGGGGGGAAACACTGAAGCTTTCTTT. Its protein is CASILNAQGGNTEAFF.

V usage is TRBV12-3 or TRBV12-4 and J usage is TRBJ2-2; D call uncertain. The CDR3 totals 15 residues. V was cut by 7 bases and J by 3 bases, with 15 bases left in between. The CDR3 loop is CASNRDLRYTGELFF. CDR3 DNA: TGTGCCAGCAATCGTGATCTCAGGTACACCGGGGAGCTGTTTTTT.

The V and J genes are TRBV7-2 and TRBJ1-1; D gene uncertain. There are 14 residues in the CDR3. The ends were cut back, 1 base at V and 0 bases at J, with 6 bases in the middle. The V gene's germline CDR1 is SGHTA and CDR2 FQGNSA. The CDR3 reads CASSLVPLNTEAFF. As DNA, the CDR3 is TGTGCCAGCAGCTTAGTGCCTTTGAACACTGAAGCTTTCTTT.

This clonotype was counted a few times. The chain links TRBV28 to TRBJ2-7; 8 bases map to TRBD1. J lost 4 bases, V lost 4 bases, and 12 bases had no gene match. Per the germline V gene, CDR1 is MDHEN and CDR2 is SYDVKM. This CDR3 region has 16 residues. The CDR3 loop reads CASSSLADRGEYEQYF. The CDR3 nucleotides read TGTGCCAGCAGTTCCCTGGCCGACAGGGGAGAATACGAGCAGTACTTC.

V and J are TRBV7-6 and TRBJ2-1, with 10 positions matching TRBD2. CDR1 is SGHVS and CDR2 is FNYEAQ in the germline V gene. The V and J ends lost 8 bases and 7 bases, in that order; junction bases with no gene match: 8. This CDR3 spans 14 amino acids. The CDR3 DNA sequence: TGTGCCAGCTCGGCTAGCGGGGGAAAAAATGAGCAGTTCTTC. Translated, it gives CASSASGGKNEQFF.